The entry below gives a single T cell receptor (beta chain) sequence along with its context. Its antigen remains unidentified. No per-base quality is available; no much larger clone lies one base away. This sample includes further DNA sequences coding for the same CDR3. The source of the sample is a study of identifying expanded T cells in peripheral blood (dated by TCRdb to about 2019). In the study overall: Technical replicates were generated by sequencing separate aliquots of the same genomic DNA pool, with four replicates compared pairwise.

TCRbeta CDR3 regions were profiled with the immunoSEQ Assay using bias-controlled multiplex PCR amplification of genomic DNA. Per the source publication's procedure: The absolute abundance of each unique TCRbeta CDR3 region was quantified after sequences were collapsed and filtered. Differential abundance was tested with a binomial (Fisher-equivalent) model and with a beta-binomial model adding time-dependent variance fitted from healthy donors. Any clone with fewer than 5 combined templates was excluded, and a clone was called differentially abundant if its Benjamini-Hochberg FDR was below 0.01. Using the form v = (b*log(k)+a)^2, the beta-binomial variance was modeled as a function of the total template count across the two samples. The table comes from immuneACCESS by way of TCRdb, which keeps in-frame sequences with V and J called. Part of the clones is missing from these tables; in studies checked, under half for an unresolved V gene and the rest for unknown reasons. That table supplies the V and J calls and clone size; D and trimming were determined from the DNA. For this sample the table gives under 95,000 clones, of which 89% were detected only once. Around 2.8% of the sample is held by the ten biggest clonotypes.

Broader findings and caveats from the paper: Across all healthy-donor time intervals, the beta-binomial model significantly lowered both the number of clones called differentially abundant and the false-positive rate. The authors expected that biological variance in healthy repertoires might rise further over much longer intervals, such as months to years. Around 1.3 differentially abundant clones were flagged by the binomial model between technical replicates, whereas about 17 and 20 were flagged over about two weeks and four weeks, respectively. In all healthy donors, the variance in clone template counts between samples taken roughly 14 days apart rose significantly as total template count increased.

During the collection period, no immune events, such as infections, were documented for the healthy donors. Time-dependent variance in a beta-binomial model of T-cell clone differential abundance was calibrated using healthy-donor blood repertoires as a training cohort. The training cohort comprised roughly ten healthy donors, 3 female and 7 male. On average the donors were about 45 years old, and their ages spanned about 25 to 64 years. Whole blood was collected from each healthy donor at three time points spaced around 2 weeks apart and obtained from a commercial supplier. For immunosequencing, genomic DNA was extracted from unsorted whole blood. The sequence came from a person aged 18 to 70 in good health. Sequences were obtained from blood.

The DNA sequence follows: TGTGCCAGCAGTGACCGGGACAGGGGCTACAATGAGCAGTTCTTC. Translated, this is CASSDRDRGYNEQFF. Recombination linked TRBV2 to TRBJ2-1; 10 bases in the junction line up with TRBD1. The CDR3 starts with the cysteine, ends with the phenylalanine, and has 15 residues. Kept here is only the CDR3 DNA, which spans 45 bases and is read in frame from base 1. CDR1 and CDR2, looked up from the germline V gene, are SNHLY and FYNNEI. Trimming leaves V shorter by 3 bases and J shorter by 3 bases, with the junction holding 2 bases beyond the gene matches.